This passage covers 29 T cell receptor beta chains from one sample sequenced in a study of CD8+ T cells in alopecia areata. Treatment defined: oral pan-JAK inhibitor, 5-10 mg twice daily. Extraction of RNA preceded its reverse transcription into cDNA, which served as the sequencing template. Generated by immunoSEQ multiplex PCR, the TCRdb table keeps only in-frame clones and is missing some. The table has approximately 210,000 clones, approximately 67% seen once; the top ten hold roughly 1.2%. The sample was CD4+ T cells sorted from blood, taken at approximately week 44, from a patient treated with tofacitinib. These receptors all stem from a human donor with alopecia areata.

The gene calls are TRBV10-3 and TRBJ1-1; D unclear. The germline V gene encodes CDR1 ENHRY and CDR2 SYGVKD. The V and J ends lost 2 bases and 1 base respectively, with 14 bases between them. The CDR3 spans 16 residues. CDR3 bases: TGTGCCATCAGTGAGGCCGCGAGGACGGCGAACACTGAAGCTTTCTTT. Amino acid sequence: CAISEAARTANTEAFF.

This clone was counted once. V and J are TRBV7-2 and TRBJ1-6; D perhaps matches TRBD1 (6 bases). Trimming stripped 8 bases from V and 7 bases from J, with 15 bases between. The germline V gene has CDR1 SGHTA and CDR2 FQGNSA. CDR3 size: 14 residues. For the CDR3, the DNA is TGTGCCAGCCGGCCGGGACAAGCGAATTCACCCCTCCACTTT. Translated: CASRPGQANSPLHF.

A few counts support this clone. The chain carries TRBV30 and TRBJ2-7; possibly TRBD1 for D (5 bases). The V end was cut by 2 bases, the J end by 6 bases, with 14 bases between. The germline V gene encodes CDR1 GTSNPN and CDR2 SVGIG (reference sequence). This CDR3 comprises 13 residues. The CDR3 here is CAWSPGKRGEQYF. CDR3 DNA: TGTGCCTGGAGTCCAGGGAAAAGGGGCGAGCAGTACTTC.

The chain links TRBV7-2 to TRBJ2-5; D may be TRBD2 (7 bases). The V end was cut by 3 bases, the J end by 2 bases, with 13 bases between. The CDR3 is 15 amino acids. Germline V gene lookup returns CDR1 SGHTA and CDR2 FQGNSA. The CDR3 coding sequence is TGTGCCAGCAGCTTTCTTGGGGGGGCTCAAGAGACCCAGTACTTC. It is translated as CASSFLGGAQETQYF. The whole variable domain, remainder taken from reference TRBV7-2 and TRBJ2-5, is GAGVSQSPSNKVTEKGKDVELRCDPISGHTALYWYRQSLGQGLEFLIYFQGNSAPDKSGLPSDRFSAERTGGSVSTLTIQRTQQEDSAVYLCASSFLGGAQETQYFGPGTRLLVL.

This chain joins TRBV4-3 and TRBJ2-3; D remains ambiguous. The CDR3 contains 13 residues. The V gene lost 0 bases and the J gene lost 4 bases, with 5 bases spanning the gap. CDR1 LGHNA and CDR2 YSLEER come from the germline V gene. CDR3 amino acids: CASSQDFADTQYF. CDR3 sequence (DNA): TGCGCCAGCAGCCAAGATTTCGCAGATACGCAGTATTTT.

The CDR3 protein is CASSVTGGALGNEQFF. The CDR3 DNA reads as TGTGCCAGTAGCGTCACCGGGGGGGCTTTGGGCAATGAGCAGTTCTTC. V is TRBV19 and J is TRBJ2-1; 8 bases match TRBD2. CDR1 and CDR2 from the germline V gene are LNHDA and SQIVND (reference sequence). The CDR3 loop spans 16 amino acids. V gave up 6 bases and J gave up 6 bases; unmatched junction bases: 13. Supplemented by reference TRBV19 and TRBJ2-1, the full variable domain reads DGGITQSPKYLFRKEGQNVTLSCEQNLNHDAMYWYRQDPGQGLRLIYYSQIVNDFQKGDIAEGYSVSREKKESFPLTVTSAQKNPTAFYLCASSVTGGALGNEQFFGPGTRLTVL.

This chain uses TRBV7-2 with TRBJ2-7, with D possibly called TRBD1 or TRBD2 (5 bases each). The CDR3 is made up of 12 amino acids. Looked up from germline, CDR1 is SGHTA and CDR2 is FQGNSA. V was cut by 3 bases and J by 6 bases, with 9 bases left in between. The DNA for the CDR3 is TGTGCCAGCAGCTTGGGGGTAGGCGAGCAGTACTTC. This encodes CASSLGVGEQYF.

The rearrangement uses TRBV25-1 and TRBJ2-5; maybe TRBD2 (6 bases). Germline CDR1 MGHDK, CDR2 SYGVNS. V lost 2 bases and J 6 bases, leaving 7 bases between the germline ends. The CDR3 has 12 residues. This CDR3 is CASSEGGKTQYF. For the CDR3, the DNA is TGTGCCAGCAGTGAAGGGGGGAAGACCCAGTACTTC. The variable domain in full, with the rest retrieved from reference TRBV25-1 and TRBJ2-5, is EADIYQTPRYLVIGTGKKITLECSQTMGHDKMYWYQQDPGMELHLIHYSYGVNSTEKGDLSSESTVSRIRTEHFPLTLESARPSHTSQYLCASSEGGKTQYFGPGTRLLVL.

This clone was picked up a small number of times. The chain employs TRBV11-1 and TRBJ1-1; TRBD1 matches at 8 bases. The V gene end was trimmed by 5 bases and the J gene end by 4 bases; junction bases not matched to a gene: 6. Germline V gene lookup returns CDR1 SGHAT and CDR2 FQDESV (reference sequence). The length of the CDR3 is 14 residues. CDR3: CASSPRDRITEAFF. CDR3 nucleotides: TGTGCCAGCAGCCCTCGGGACAGGATCACTGAAGCTTTCTTT.

The chain joins TRBV4-1 to TRBJ1-4; D uncertain. CDR3 size: 14 residues. The V end was cut by 1 base, the J end by 8 bases, with 11 bases between. CDR1 MGHRA and CDR2 YSYEKL come from the germline V gene. CDR3: CASSQVGGNEKLFF. The DNA of the CDR3 is TGCGCCAGCAGCCAAGTCGGAGGGAACGAAAAACTGTTTTTT.

The rearrangement uses TRBV29-1 and TRBJ2-3, with 7 bases identical to TRBD1. The CDR3 runs to 14 residues. Germline-derived CDR1 and CDR2 are SQVTM and ANQGSEA. V shed 7 bases, J shed 0 bases, and the junction held 7 bases outside the gene matches. The CDR3: CSAPGQLSTDTQYF. The CDR3 nucleotides read TGCAGCGCTCCGGGACAGTTAAGCACAGATACGCAGTATTTT.

This chain connects TRBV7-7 to TRBJ2-3; D unresolved. The germline CDR1 and CDR2 sequences are SSHAT and FNYEAQ (reference sequence). V was clipped by 6 bases and J by 0 bases, with 16 bases between them. The CDR3 extends over 16 amino acids. This CDR3 reads CASRQTSTTSTDTQYF. CDR3 sequence (DNA): TGTGCCAGCAGGCAAACCTCTACTACTAGCACAGATACGCAGTATTTT.

The chain uses TRBV29-1 and TRBJ2-5, with D perhaps TRBD2 (5 bases). This CDR3 is built from 14 residues. The V gene lost 5 bases and the J gene lost 3 bases, with 16 bases spanning the gap. Per germline, CDR1 SQVTM and CDR2 ANQGSEA. This CDR3 is CSVPGDYNEETQYF. As DNA, the CDR3 is TGCAGCGTTCCCGGGGATTATAATGAAGAGACCCAGTACTTC.

The chain joins TRBV6-6 to TRBJ2-1; the match to TRBD1 covers 7 bases. The CDR3 is made up of 13 amino acids. Germline CDR1 MNHNY, CDR2 SVGAGI (reference sequence). Trimming cost V 4 bases and J 7 bases; bases outside gene matches: 4. This CDR3 reads CASSFKTGNEQFF. The DNA for the CDR3 is TGTGCCAGCAGTTTTAAGACAGGGAATGAGCAGTTCTTC.

The chain recombines TRBV30 with TRBJ1-2; the D is unclear. With 2 bases removed from V and 0 bases from J, the gap between germline ends came to 10 bases. CDR3 length: 14 amino acids. Germline V gene sequence: CDR1 GTSNPN, CDR2 SVGIG (reference sequence). DNA of the CDR3: TGTGCCTGGAGTCCCTCCGGGGCTAACTATGGCTACACCTTC. Encoded protein: CAWSPSGANYGYTF.

The J gene is TRBJ2-1, the V gene TRBV10-3; 9 bases are a match to TRBD1. Germline V gives CDR1 ENHRY, CDR2 SYGVKD. J lost 7 bases, V lost 10 bases, and 8 bases had no gene match. This CDR3 contains 13 residues. CDR3 sequence (DNA): TGTGCCACCCGGACAGGGGTGGGTAATGAGCAGTTCTTC. This translates into CATRTGVGNEQFF.

This chain connects TRBV6-5 to TRBJ2-3, with 8 bases that match TRBD1. This CDR3 contains 16 residues. Trimming took 4 bases from V and 2 from J; bases not matched to a gene: 8. CDR1 is MNHEY, CDR2 SVGAGI, per germline. CDR3 sequence (DNA): TGTGCCAGCAGTTCACCGGGACAGGAGAACACAGATACGCAGTATTTT. As protein: CASSSPGQENTDTQYF.

The CDR3 DNA reads as TGTGCCAGCAGCTTGGCGGGACAGGGATTTGAAAAACTGTTTTTT. It translates to CASSLAGQGFEKLFF. The J gene is TRBJ1-4, the V gene TRBV5-6, with 9 bases lining up with TRBD1. This CDR3 region has 15 residues. Germline values: CDR1 SGHDT, CDR2 YYEEEE. V lost 0 bases and J lost 7; bases outside the gene matches: 4.

This clone appeared a few times. The genes are TRBV7-3 and TRBJ2-1, with TRBD2 matching 14 bases. Germline assignment: CDR1 SGHTA and CDR2 FQGTGA. V gave up 3 bases and J gave up 5 bases; unmatched junction bases: 3. The CDR3 runs 16 residues. The CDR3 DNA sequence: TGTGCCAGCAGCTTTGCGGGACTAGCGGGGGACAATGAGCAGTTCTTC. It specifies CASSFAGLAGDNEQFF.

The gene calls are TRBV5-6 and TRBJ1-5; D is unclear. Trimming took off 0 bases at V and 5 bases at J, with 9 bases between the two ends. In germline, CDR1 is SGHDT, CDR2 YYEEEE. The CDR3 has 14 amino acids. CDR3 coding DNA: TGTGCCAGCAGCTTGGGTTCGATCCATCAGCCCCAGCATTTT. It yields the protein CASSLGSIHQPQHF.

The rearrangement joins TRBV11-3 to TRBJ2-1, with a weak D call TRBD1 (6 bases). V lost 1 base to trimming and J lost 0 bases, with 7 bases between them. The CDR3 spans 15 residues. Germline values: CDR1 SGHNT, CDR2 YENEEA. Here the CDR3 reads CASSLGDISYNEQFF. CDR3 coding DNA: TGTGCCAGCAGCTTAGGGGACATCTCCTACAATGAGCAGTTCTTC.

This clone was seen only a few times. The V gene is TRBV6-6, the J gene TRBJ2-7, with D perhaps given as TRBD1 or TRBD2 (7 bases each). V was trimmed by 5 bases and J by 6 bases, leaving 11 bases between them. Germline CDR1 reads MNHNY; CDR2 reads SVGAGI (reference sequence). This CDR3 comprises 12 residues. The CDR3 region is CASSSRGGEQYF. The CDR3 bases are TGTGCCAGCAGTAGCAGGGGGGGCGAGCAGTACTTC.

The J gene is TRBJ2-1, the V gene TRBV7-6; 8 bases align to TRBD1. CDR3 length equals 18 residues. The trim removed 1 base at V and 0 bases at J, leaving 8 bases unmatched. Germline assignment: CDR1 SGHVS and CDR2 FNYEAQ. The CDR3 DNA is TGTGCCAGCAGCTTAGGAGGACAGGGTGGCAGCTCCTACAATGAGCAGTTCTTC. Its protein is CASSLGGQGGSSYNEQFF.

This clone was recorded many times. This chain uses TRBV19 with TRBJ1-2; 7 bases fit TRBD1. Unmatched junction bases numbered 9, after V lost 4 bases and J lost 4 bases. CDR1 and CDR2 (germline): LNHDA, SQIVND (reference sequence). The CDR3 consists of 15 residues. CDR3 bases: TGTGCCAGTAGTACGACGGGACAGTCCTTCTATGGCTACACCTTC. Residues: CASSTTGQSFYGYTF.

The genes are TRBV29-1 and TRBJ1-2; tentative D call: TRBD1 (5 bases). Per the germline V gene, CDR1 is SQVTM and CDR2 is ANQGSEA. V was shortened by 2 bases and J by 2 bases, with 15 bases between the two germline ends. This CDR3 is 15 amino acids long. The CDR3, as DNA: TGCAGCGTTGAAAATCCAGTAGCAGGGAACTATGGCTACACCTTC. It yields the protein CSVENPVAGNYGYTF.

The V gene is TRBV15, the J gene TRBJ1-2, with D hard to call. The CDR3 sequence is 15 residues long. CDR1 and CDR2 from the germline V gene are LNHNV and YYDKDF (reference sequence). V was trimmed by 1 base and J by 0 bases, leaving 9 bases between them. The CDR3 bases are TGTGCCACCAGCAGAGCTGACCCAGCTAACTATGGCTACACCTTC. It yields the protein CATSRADPANYGYTF.

J is TRBJ1-1 and V is TRBV6-1; 10 bases align to TRBD1. The CDR3 is 14 residues long. Germline V lookup: CDR1 MNHNS, CDR2 SASEGT. The trim removed 8 bases at V and 5 bases at J, leaving 8 bases unmatched. The CDR3 sequence: CASQRGTGETEAFF. The CDR3 region has the DNA TGTGCCAGCCAGCGGGGGACAGGGGAGACTGAAGCTTTCTTT.

The chain uses TRBV2 and TRBJ2-1; D is possibly TRBD1 (5 bases). The CDR3 covers 13 residues. Trimming shortened V by 8 bases and J by 5 bases, and 13 bases separated the two germline ends. Germline CDR1 SNHLY, CDR2 FYNNEI. CDR3 DNA: TGTGCCAGCTACCAGGGCCATGACAATGAGCAGTTCTTC. Translated, it gives CASYQGHDNEQFF. The entire variable domain, with the rest obtained from reference TRBV2 and TRBJ2-1, is as follows: EPEVTQTPSHQVTQMGQEVILRCVPISNHLYFYWYRQILGQKVEFLVSFYNNEISEKSEIFDDQFSVERPDGSNFTLKIRSTKLEDSAMYFCASYQGHDNEQFFGPGTRLTVL.

The V gene is TRBV6-1, the J gene TRBJ1-5; D is possibly TRBD1 (5 bases). Germline assignment: CDR1 MNHNS and CDR2 SASEGT. Trimming pared 4 bases from V and 6 bases from J, leaving 13 bases between. The CDR3 is made up of 14 amino acids. The CDR3 bases are TGTGCCAGCAGTGTCCGGGACGGCGTTCAGCCCCAGCATTTT. It specifies CASSVRDGVQPQHF.